These T cell receptor beta chains were read from a single sample in a study of cytomegalovirus exposure and HLA in healthy donors. Produced via immunoSEQ multiplex PCR; TCRdb's table is partial and in-frame only. The table shows about 150,000 clones, with around four fifths occurring only once. The sequencing sample was made of PBMCs. Receptor source: a male donor in good health and CMV-seronegative. CDR3s include the opening cysteine and the closing phenylalanine or tryptophan. Some rows mark clone size as missing; the rest say once, few, many or name a class of expanded clone.

TRBV9	TRBJ2-7	16	few	CASTPAGTGKTYEQYF
TRBV7-3	TRBJ2-3	17	NA	CASSSRTSGVLTDTQYF
TRBV9	TRBJ2-3	15	NA	CASSAQKGGADTQYF
TRBV6-4	TRBJ2-3	14	few	CASSAGGGTDTQYF
TRBV9	TRBJ2-5	15	once	CASSTNGGSPETQYF
TRBV9	TRBJ1-2	13	NA	CASSVDSGYGYTF
TRBV4-3	TRBJ2-1	13	NA	CASSQDLGQGQFF
TRBV7-9	TRBJ1-1	11	NA	CSSTRGAEAFF
TRBV6-5	TRBJ1-1	15	NA	CASRTGRGWNTEAFF
TRBV10-3	TRBJ2-3	13	few	CAIMERESDTQYF
TRBV7-6	TRBJ2-7	18	NA	CASSLEALGAGAPSEQYF
TRBV7-9	TRBJ1-4	15	NA	CSSSLAPGRNEKLFF
TRBV5-4	TRBJ2-1	12	NA	CASSSNYNEQFF
TRBV7-9	TRBJ1-2	14	NA	CSSSLFPGYYGYTF
TRBV7-6	TRBJ2-3	14	NA	CASSFSGRIDTQYF
TRBV19	TRBJ2-7	14	NA	CASSPGLAAYEQYF
TRBV19	TRBJ1-2	14	NA	CASSGQPRLGGYTF
TRBV10-3	TRBJ1-1	15	once	CASSYSAASRAEAFF
TRBV4-3	TRBJ2-7	16	NA	CASSQEGGGDAYEQYF
TRBV28	TRBJ2-1	15	NA	CASSLTSGRVGEQFF